This paragraph reports one T cell receptor beta chain. The data derive from a study of blood T cell repertoires in COVID-19. Study-level information: Spain, Italy and the United States supplied samples that represented acute and convalescent COVID-19. Sources were T cells, B-cell-depleted T cells, or PBMCs; the material itself was cDNA or gDNA.

The CDR3 covers 13 residues. V trimming: 4 bases; J trimming: 6 bases; junction bases outside the gene matches: 4. Germline CDR1 and CDR2: GTSNPN and SVGIG (reference sequence). Seattle patients were enrolled during active infection and followed longitudinally. Assay: immunoSEQ multiplex PCR; the TCRdb copy retains only in-frame clones and omits some. The sample contains more than 200,000 clones, 86% of which appear only once. This chain connects TRBV30 to TRBJ1-2, with 11 bases aligning to TRBD1. The receptor was derived from a woman in her forties or fifties with COVID-19, enrolled during active disease. Sample: peripheral blood. The chain's CDR3 is CAWNRDRGNGYTF. As DNA, the CDR3 is TGTGCCTGGAACCGGGACAGGGGGAATGGCTACACCTTC.